This TCR beta chain was identified during a study of Graves' ophthalmopathy and Graves' hyperthyroidism. Hyperthyroidism patients were newly diagnosed, ill under 2 months, and aged 18 to 65 years. Scientists amplified the TCR beta CDR3 regions from RNA transcripts. HTBI primers were used in a first-round RT-PCR, which preceded a second-round multiplex PCR. In TCRdb, the multiplex PCR reads were re-called with MiXCR into one record per CDR3 protein. This table holds about 500,000 distinct CDR3 sequences, under 40% found once. As to this clonotype: The antigen remains unidentified.

Study-wide points: Sensitivity of roughly 64% and specificity of nearly 75% were achieved by the model that predicted ophthalmopathy progression. The 13-signature model separated ophthalmopathy from stable hyperthyroidism at 85% to 90% sensitivity and about 80% specificity.

The receptor was derived from an adult man with Graves' hyperthyroidism. The sequenced material came from peripheral blood or thyroid tissue (not recorded which).

CDR3 amino acids: CASITGPQNEQYF. CDR3 DNA sequence: TGTGCCAGCATAACGGGACCCCAAAACGAGCAGTACTTC. This chain links TRBV25-1 with TRBJ2-7, with D perhaps TRBD1 or TRBD2 (5 bases each). Trimming pared 7 bases from V and 5 bases from J, leaving 15 bases between. Germline V gene lookup returns CDR1 MGHDK and CDR2 SYGVNS. The CDR3 has 13 residues.